These 9 T cell receptor beta chains were all obtained from the same sample, sequenced in a study of T cell repertoires in cytomegalovirus infection. Each CDR3 protein gets one entry after TCRdb re-called the reads with MiXCR. The sample holds hundreds of thousands of distinct CDR3 sequences, roughly 9.3% seen once. What was sequenced was PBMCs. The receptor source for this set is a human donor in good health (CMV status not recorded). Some clones in this sample may be carry-over from other donors' samples.

This clonotype was picked up a small number of times. The chain carries TRBV28 and TRBJ2-7; TRBD1 agrees at 10 bases. This CDR3 is built from 12 residues. V lost 5 bases to trimming and J lost 5 bases; unmatched junction nucleotides: 0. Per the germline V gene, CDR1 is MDHEN and CDR2 is SYDVKM. This chain's CDR3 is CASSGTGDEQYV. The CDR3 DNA is TGTGCCAGCAGTGGGACAGGGGACGAGCAGTACGTC.

This clonotype appeared a few times. The V call is TRBV5-4, the J call TRBJ2-3, with D possibly matching TRBD2 (5 bases). The germline V and J ends were trimmed by 5 bases and 2 bases, with 12 bases remaining between them. This CDR3 comprises 14 residues. CDR1 is SGHNT and CDR2 is YYREEE in the germline V gene (reference sequence). CDR3 amino acids: CASSKGDPTDTQYF. CDR3 DNA: TGTGCCAGCAGTAAGGGAGATCCCACAGATACGCAGTATTTT. Full variable domain (rest looked up from reference TRBV5-4 and TRBJ2-3): ETGVTQSPTHLIKTRGQQVTLRCSSQSGHNTVSWYQQALGQGPQFIFQYYREEENGRGNFPPRFSGLQFPNYSSELNVNALELDDSALYLCASSKGDPTDTQYFGPGTRLTVL.

This clonotype was counted at least ten times. This sequence joins TRBV7-2 and TRBJ2-2, with 8 bases lining up with TRBD2. The CDR3 has 15 amino acids. Trimming at V came to 1 base and at J to 7 bases, leaving 5 bases not matched to a gene. Germline lookup yields CDR1 SGHTA and CDR2 FQGNSA. CDR3 sequence reads: CASSLDGGAIGELFF. The CDR3 nucleotides are TGTGCCAGCAGCTTAGACGGGGGGGCAATCGGGGAGCTGTTTTTT.

This clonotype showed up many times. The genes are TRBV20-1 and TRBJ1-1; D ambiguous. Germline V gene sequence: CDR1 DFQATT, CDR2 SNEGSKA (reference sequence). The CDR3 runs 15 residues. V lost 0 bases to trimming and J lost 4 bases, with 15 bases between them. The CDR3 DNA reads as TGCAGTGCTAGAGATCTGTGGGCCGAGGCCACTGAAGCTTTCTTT. Translated, it gives CSARDLWAEATEAFF.

This clonotype was detected many times. The CDR3 sequence is CASSQDLNRDYGYTF. The CDR3 nucleotides are TGTGCCAGCAGCCAAGATCTGAACAGGGACTATGGCTACACCTTC. The rearrangement uses TRBV14 and TRBJ1-2; D is possibly TRBD1 (6 bases). V was cut by 0 bases and J by 3 bases, with 11 bases left in between. The CDR3 loop spans 15 amino acids. The germline CDR1 and CDR2 sequences are SGHDN and FVKESK.

The CDR3 here is CASSFFPTTNTEAFF. Written as DNA, the CDR3 is TGTGCCAGCAGCTTTTTCCCCACAACGAACACTGAAGCTTTCTTT. The chain links TRBV5-5 to TRBJ1-1; D remains ambiguous. V gave up 2 bases and J gave up 1 base, with 12 bases separating them. The germline gives CDR1 SGHKS, CDR2 YYEKEE (reference sequence). This CDR3 has 15 amino acids. Complete variable domain (other parts from reference TRBV5-5 and TRBJ1-1): DAGVTQSPTHLIKTRGQQVTLRCSPISGHKSVSWYQQVLGQGPQFIFQYYEKEERGRGNFPDRFSARQFPNYSSELNVNALLLGDSALYLCASSFFPTTNTEAFFGQGTRLTVV.

This clonotype was counted at least ten times. The chain uses TRBV6-5 and TRBJ1-6, with D tentatively TRBD1 (6 bases). V was shortened by 8 bases and J by 8 bases, with 16 bases between the two germline ends. CDR3 length: 14 amino acids. CDR1 and CDR2 from the germline V gene are MNHEY and SVGAGI. The CDR3 sequence: CASLPPGGHSPLHF. In nucleotides, the CDR3 is TGTGCCAGCCTCCCCCCTGGGGGCCATTCACCCCTCCACTTT.

This clonotype was observed a handful of times. The V and J genes are TRBV25-1 and TRBJ2-5; D call uncertain. Germline CDR1 reads MGHDK; CDR2 reads SYGVNS. The V and J ends lost 2 bases and 4 bases respectively, with 14 bases between them. CDR3 length: 15 amino acids. The CDR3 DNA is TGTGCCAGCAGTGAACAATGGCCCAAGGGAGAGACCCAGTACTTC. It is translated as CASSEQWPKGETQYF.

This clonotype was observed at least ten times. V gene TRBV6-2 or TRBV6-3 combines with J gene TRBJ2-6, with D tentatively TRBD2 (5 bases). CDR1 and CDR2 from the germline V gene are MNHEY and SVGEGT. V shed 8 bases and J shed 0 bases, with 11 bases lying between them. This CDR3 is 15 amino acids long. In nucleotides, the CDR3 is TGTGCCAGCCGGGATACCTACTCTGGGGCCAACGTCCTGACTTTC. It encodes CASRDTYSGANVLTF.